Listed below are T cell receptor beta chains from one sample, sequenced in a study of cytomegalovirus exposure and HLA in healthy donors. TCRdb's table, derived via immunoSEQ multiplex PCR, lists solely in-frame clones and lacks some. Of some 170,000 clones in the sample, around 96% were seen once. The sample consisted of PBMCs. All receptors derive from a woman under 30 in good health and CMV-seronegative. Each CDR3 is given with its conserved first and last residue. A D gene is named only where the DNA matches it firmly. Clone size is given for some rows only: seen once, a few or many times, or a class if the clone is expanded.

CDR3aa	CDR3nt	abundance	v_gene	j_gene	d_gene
CASSEFGYNEQFF	TGTGCCAGCAGTGAGTTCGGCTACAATGAGCAGTTCTTC	NA	TRBV6-1	TRBJ2-1	NA
CASSFRQGTDTQYF	TGTGCCAGCAGCTTTCGACAGGGCACAGATACGCAGTATTTT	NA	TRBV13	TRBJ2-3	NA
CASSPGQRTTDTQYF	TGTGCCAGCAGCCCAGGACAACGGACCACAGATACGCAGTATTTT	NA	TRBV11-2	TRBJ2-3	NA
CSVIFGTSATDTQYF	TGCAGCGTTATTTTCGGGACTAGCGCCACAGATACGCAGTATTTT	NA	TRBV29-1	TRBJ2-3	TRBD2
CASTHWGGGDTEAFF	TGTGCCAGCACTCACTGGGGGGGAGGGGACACTGAAGCTTTCTTT	NA	TRBV27	TRBJ1-1	NA
CASSEDDLTSNTQYF	TGTGCCAGCAGTGAGGACGACCTGACTAGCAATACGCAGTATTTT	NA	TRBV2	TRBJ2-3	TRBD2
CASSTPGQGHEKLFF	TGTGCCAGTAGTACCCCGGGACAGGGGCACGAAAAACTGTTTTTT	NA	TRBV19	TRBJ1-4	TRBD1
CASSHGQSQETQYF	TGTGCCAGCTCCCATGGACAGTCACAAGAGACCCAGTACTTC	NA	TRBV18	TRBJ2-5	NA
CASSPTAGGRETQYF	TGTGCCAGCAGTCCGACAGCGGGGGGGCGGGAGACCCAGTACTTC	NA	TRBV27	TRBJ2-5	TRBD2
CASRDLAGGRYNEQFF	TGCGCCAGCAGGGATTTAGCGGGGGGGAGGTACAATGAGCAGTTCTTC	NA	TRBV5-1	TRBJ2-1	TRBD2
CASRVGRSGDTEAFF	TGCGCCAGCAGGGTTGGCCGGTCAGGGGACACTGAAGCTTTCTTT	NA	TRBV5-1	TRBJ1-1	NA
CASSSGLAGAHQETQYF	TGTGCCAGCAGCTCGGGACTAGCGGGGGCCCACCAAGAGACCCAGTACTTC	NA	TRBV7-2	TRBJ2-5	TRBD2
CASLLTGELFF	TGTGCCAGCCTACTCACCGGGGAGCTGTTTTTT	NA	TRBV7-9	TRBJ2-2	NA
CASSQDSRQGEEETQYF	TGTGCCAGCAGCCAAGATTCTAGGCAGGGTGAAGAAGAGACCCAGTACTTC	once	TRBV14	TRBJ2-5	NA
CASSSEGQGDNQPQHF	TGTGCCAGCAGTTCGGAGGGGCAGGGAGATAATCAGCCCCAGCATTTT	NA	TRBV6-5	TRBJ1-5	NA
CASSIQDREWETQYF	TGTGCCAGTAGTATTCAGGACAGGGAGTGGGAGACCCAGTACTTC	NA	TRBV19	TRBJ2-5	TRBD1
CASSFKDRLRYGYTF	TGTGCCAGCAGTTTTAAGGACAGGCTGAGATATGGCTACACCTTC	NA	TRBV28	TRBJ1-2	TRBD1
CASSLPPSGGGNTIYF	TGTGCCAGCAGCTTACCGCCATCAGGGGGCGGAAACACCATATATTTT	NA	TRBV7-2	TRBJ1-3	TRBD1
CASSVGRVGYGYTF	TGTGCCAGCAGCGTAGGCAGGGTGGGCTATGGCTACACCTTC	NA	TRBV9	TRBJ1-2	NA
CASSLAGVSEKLFF	TGTGCCAGCAGCTTAGCAGGGGTGAGCGAAAAACTGTTTTTT	NA	TRBV7-9	TRBJ1-4	NA
CASSSLAAMDYNEQFF	TGTGCCAGCAGTTCTCTAGCCGCAATGGACTACAATGAGCAGTTCTTC	NA	TRBV5-4	TRBJ2-1	NA
CASSGDRGMYSPLHF	TGTGCCAGCAGTGGCGACAGGGGTATGTACTCACCCCTCCACTTT	NA	TRBV25-1	TRBJ1-6	TRBD1
CASSYRGTGSNYGYTF	TGTGCCAGCAGTTATCGGGGGACCGGGTCTAACTATGGCTACACCTTC	NA	TRBV6-5	TRBJ1-2	NA
CASSLTQGVGDTQYF	TGTGCCAGCAGCTTAACACAGGGTGTTGGAGATACGCAGTATTTT	NA	TRBV7-3	TRBJ2-3	NA
CASRGLASYEQYF	TGTGCCAGCAGGGGCCTTGCGAGTTACGAGCAGTACTTC	NA	TRBV6-1	TRBJ2-7	NA
CASSEGRGRDSPLHF	TGTGCCAGCAGTGAAGGCAGGGGGCGCGATTCACCCCTCCACTTT	NA	TRBV2	TRBJ1-6	TRBD1
CATSRIAGTYNEQFF	TGTGCCACCAGCAGAATAGCGGGGACCTACAATGAGCAGTTCTTC	once	TRBV15	TRBJ2-1	TRBD2
CASSVAPGDTEAFF	TGTGCCAGCAGCGTAGCTCCCGGAGACACTGAAGCTTTCTTT	NA	TRBV9	TRBJ1-1	NA
CASSYQGYNEQFF	TGTGCCAGCAGTTATCAGGGATACAATGAGCAGTTCTTC	NA	TRBV6-5	TRBJ2-1	NA